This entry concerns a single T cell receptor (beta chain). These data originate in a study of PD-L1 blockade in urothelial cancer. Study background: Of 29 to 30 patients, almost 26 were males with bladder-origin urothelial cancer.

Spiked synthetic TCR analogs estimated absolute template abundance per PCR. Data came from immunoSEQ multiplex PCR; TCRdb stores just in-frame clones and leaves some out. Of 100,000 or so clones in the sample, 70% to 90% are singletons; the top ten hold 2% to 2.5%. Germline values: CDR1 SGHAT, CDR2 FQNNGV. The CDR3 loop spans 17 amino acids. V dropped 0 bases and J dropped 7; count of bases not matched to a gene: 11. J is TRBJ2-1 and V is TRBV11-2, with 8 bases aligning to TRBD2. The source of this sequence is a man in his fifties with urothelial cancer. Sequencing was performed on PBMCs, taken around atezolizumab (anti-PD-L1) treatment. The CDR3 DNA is TGTGCCAGCAGCTTAGACCTCGGGAGGGCCGGGAGGAATGAGCAGTTCTTC. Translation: CASSLDLGRAGRNEQFF.